Below, 5 T cell receptor beta chains from the same sample are listed, as sequenced in a study of beta chain features in type 1 diabetes. Expressed TCRB transcripts got sequenced, as all isolated RNA was reverse transcribed. Some clones are missing from TCRdb's copy, which holds only in-frame ones; the method was immunoSEQ multiplex PCR. The repertoire holds about 900,000 clones, with roughly 15% as singletons. The sequenced sample consisted of naive CD4+ T cells from blood. These receptors all stem from a woman in her late teens or twenties in good health.

The V and J genes are TRBV5-1 and TRBJ2-7, with unresolved D. CDR1 and CDR2 (germline): SGHRS, YFSETQ. The CDR3 contains 11 residues. V lost 0 bases to trimming and J lost 6 bases, with 4 bases between them. Written as DNA, the CDR3 is TGCGCCAGCAGCTTGGGGGGCGAGCAGTACTTC. Encoded protein: CASSLGGEQYF.

The chain links TRBV6-6 to TRBJ1-2; D possibly corresponds to TRBD1 (6 bases). This CDR3 comprises 13 residues. Trimming left V 0 bases short and J 7 bases short, with 9 bases between. CDR1 MNHNY and CDR2 SVGAGI come from the germline V gene (reference sequence). This chain's CDR3 is CASSYSQGPGYTF. In DNA, the CDR3 is TGTGCCAGCAGTTACTCACAGGGTCCTGGCTACACCTTC.

The genes are TRBV28 and TRBJ2-7, with no clear D. The CDR3 is made up of 12 amino acids. V dropped 1 base and J dropped 12 bases, with 13 bases sitting between them. The germline gives CDR1 MDHEN, CDR2 SYDVKM. The CDR3 loop is CASSLSGIFWYF. The CDR3 nucleotides are TGTGCCAGCAGTTTATCTGGCATCTTTTGGTACTTC.

The J gene is TRBJ1-2, the V gene TRBV7-9, with D hard to call. Deletions cut 5 bases from V and 7 bases from J, with 11 bases between. The CDR3 length is 12 residues. Germline CDR1 SEHNR, CDR2 FQNEAQ (reference sequence). For the CDR3, the DNA is TGTGCCAGCAGCGAGCCGACGGGTGGCTACACCTTC. Translation: CASSEPTGGYTF.

The V call is TRBV2, the J call TRBJ1-2; D call uncertain. There are 12 residues in the CDR3. Per the germline V gene, CDR1 is SNHLY and CDR2 is FYNNEI. With 2 bases removed from V and 8 bases from J, the gap between germline ends came to 9 bases. CDR3 amino acids: CASSEQEVGYTF. Here the CDR3 DNA reads TGTGCCAGCAGTGAACAGGAAGTCGGCTACACCTTC.